One sample yielded the 18 T cell receptor beta chains listed below, sequenced in a study of blood T cell repertoires in COVID-19. Sequencing used immunoSEQ multiplex PCR; TCRdb keeps in-frame clones, though not all of them. The sample has around 500,000 clones; 70% to 90% are singletons. The sequencing input was peripheral blood. The receptors derive from a human donor in a cohort sampled during active COVID-19.

The rearrangement uses TRBV25-1 and TRBJ2-3; D perhaps matches TRBD2 (7 bases). V gave up 2 bases and J gave up 0 bases, with 9 bases separating them. CDR1 and CDR2 (germline): MGHDK, SYGVNS. The CDR3 runs 15 residues. CDR3 loop: CASSEAGASTDTQYF. The CDR3 coding sequence is TGTGCCAGCAGTGAAGCGGGGGCTAGCACAGATACGCAGTATTTT.

This chain connects TRBV10-3 to TRBJ1-5; TRBD1 matches at 8 bases. V shed 8 bases, J shed 4 bases, and the junction held 4 bases outside the gene matches. Germline CDR1 reads ENHRY; CDR2 reads SYGVKD. This CDR3 has 13 amino acids. CDR3 sequence reads: CAIGGTGNQPQHF. The DNA of the CDR3 is TGTGCCATCGGTGGGACAGGTAATCAGCCCCAGCATTTT.

V gene TRBV4-2 combines with J gene TRBJ2-7; D might be TRBD1 (6 bases). The CDR3 sequence is 17 residues long. CDR1 and CDR2 (germline): LGHNA, YNFKEQ. V gave up 3 bases and J gave up 3 bases, with 21 bases separating them. CDR3 sequence (DNA): TGTGCCAGCAGCCACCGTAAGGGGGTATGGGTTCACTACGAGCAGTACTTC. It yields the protein CASSHRKGVWVHYEQYF.

V and J are TRBV11-3 and TRBJ2-1; TRBD2 matches at 11 bases. This CDR3 has 15 amino acids. The V and J ends lost 5 bases and 8 bases, in that order; junction bases with no gene match: 8. Germline values: CDR1 SGHNT, CDR2 YENEEA. The CDR3 coding sequence is TGTGCCAGCAGCACAACTAGCGGGAGTTTCTATGAGCAGTTCTTC. This encodes CASSTTSGSFYEQFF.

This clone was seen a handful of times. This chain links TRBV2 with TRBJ2-1, with 15 bases matching TRBD2. Per the germline V gene, CDR1 is SNHLY and CDR2 is FYNNEI. V shed 6 bases and J 7 bases; nucleotides not matched to a gene: 10. The CDR3 has 17 amino acids. This CDR3 reads CASSQGLAGGRYNEQFF. The CDR3 bases are TGTGCCAGCAGCCAAGGACTAGCGGGAGGGAGGTATAATGAGCAGTTCTTC.

The V gene is TRBV30, the J gene TRBJ2-1, with 7 bases that match TRBD2. The V segment lost 0 bases and the J segment 4 bases; nucleotides outside the gene matches: 9. The germline V gene encodes CDR1 GTSNPN and CDR2 SVGIG (reference sequence). The CDR3 length is 16 residues. The CDR3 loop reads CAWSVWGREVYNEQFF. The CDR3 DNA sequence: TGTGCCTGGAGTGTATGGGGTCGGGAGGTATACAATGAGCAGTTCTTC.

The V gene is TRBV19, the J gene TRBJ2-6; 7 bases match TRBD1. Germline CDR1 LNHDA, CDR2 SQIVND (reference sequence). This CDR3 spans 17 amino acids. The trim removed 5 bases at V and 1 base at J, leaving 8 bases unmatched. The CDR3 DNA reads TGTGCCAGTAGTTCCGTAGGGGGCGCGTCTGGGGCCAACGTCCTGACTTTC. Its protein is CASSSVGGASGANVLTF.

The chain employs TRBV4-2 and TRBJ1-4; maybe TRBD1 (5 bases). The ends were cut back, 1 base at V and 2 bases at J, with 14 bases in the middle. This CDR3 has 17 amino acids. Germline V CDR1 and CDR2: LGHNA, YNFKEQ. CDR3 sequence reads: CASSQAIEGLTNEKLFF. CDR3 nucleotides: TGTGCCAGCAGCCAAGCAATTGAGGGACTGACTAATGAAAAACTGTTTTTT.

The V call is TRBV19, the J call TRBJ2-3, with 11 nucleotides matching TRBD1. This CDR3 contains 15 residues. After removal of 5 bases from V and 3 bases from J, the junction contained 4 bases not matched to a gene. Germline CDR1 LNHDA, CDR2 SQIVND (reference sequence). CDR3 sequence (DNA): TGTGCCAGTAGTGCCCGGGACAGGGGGACAGATACGCAGTATTTT. It codes for CASSARDRGTDTQYF.

This clone was picked up a small number of times. The chain has TRBV6-5 and TRBJ2-7; 7 nucleotides line up with TRBD2. The CDR3 has 14 amino acids. Germline assignment: CDR1 MNHEY and CDR2 SVGAGI. J gave up 2 bases and V 2 bases, and 3 bases lay outside the gene matches. The CDR3 here is CASSYGGGAYEQYF. CDR3 coding DNA: TGTGCCAGCAGTTACGGGGGGGGAGCCTACGAGCAGTACTTC.

CDR3 DNA: TGCGCCAGCAGCCCGGGGGGTGCAGGGAACAATTCACCCCTCCACTTT. Amino acids: CASSPGGAGNNSPLHF. V and J are TRBV5-1 and TRBJ1-6, with a possible D match to TRBD1 (5 bases). The length of the CDR3 is 16 residues. Germline assignment: CDR1 SGHRS and CDR2 YFSETQ. Trimming took off 4 bases at V and 7 bases at J, with 18 bases between the two ends.

The chain carries TRBV30 and TRBJ1-6; no reliable D call. This CDR3 spans 13 amino acids. V was clipped by 4 bases and J by 4 bases, with 8 bases between them. CDR1 GTSNPN and CDR2 SVGIG come from the germline V gene (reference sequence). CDR3 sequence reads: CAWKPRYNSPLHF. The CDR3 DNA sequence: TGTGCCTGGAAGCCCAGGTATAATTCACCCCTCCACTTT. Looking up the rest from reference TRBV30 and TRBJ1-6 gives the full variable domain: SQTIHQWPATLVQPVGSPLSLECTVEGTSNPNLYWYRQAAGRGLQLLFYSVGIGQISSEVPQNLSASRPQDRQFILSSKKLLLSDSGFYLCAWKPRYNSPLHFGNGTRLTVT.

V is TRBV7-9 and J is TRBJ2-7; 12 nucleotides line up with TRBD1. With V trimmed by 6 bases and J by 5 bases, 14 bases remained unmatched. The CDR3 loop spans 17 amino acids. The germline gives CDR1 SEHNR, CDR2 FQNEAQ (reference sequence). DNA for the CDR3: TGTGCCAGCAGTTCCCGGGACAGGGGGCGGGCGTTTCACGAGCAGTACTTC. Protein sequence: CASSSRDRGRAFHEQYF.

The chain is built from TRBV6-1 and TRBJ2-1; 8 positions match TRBD2. The germline V gene encodes CDR1 MNHNS and CDR2 SASEGT. V shed 4 bases, J shed 5 bases, and the junction held 10 bases outside the gene matches. The CDR3 spans 16 residues. As DNA, the CDR3 is TGTGCCAGCAGTGGGGCTGGCGGGGGGAGGGACAATGAGCAGTTCTTC. Residues: CASSGAGGGRDNEQFF.

The chain joins TRBV5-1 to TRBJ1-4; D gene ambiguous. Trimming took 2 bases from V and 0 from J, leaving 8 bases between them. The CDR3 contains 15 residues. From germline, CDR1 is SGHRS and CDR2 YFSETQ. The CDR3 protein is CASSFVGTTNEKLFF. CDR3 DNA sequence: TGCGCCAGCAGCTTCGTCGGTACAACTAATGAAAAACTGTTTTTT.

The V call is TRBV5-1, the J call TRBJ2-7, with 10 nucleotides matching TRBD2. The CDR3 covers 14 residues. Germline CDR1 SGHRS, CDR2 YFSETQ. Losses at the gene ends were 3 bases for V and 6 bases for J; bases not matched to a gene: 6. The CDR3 reads CASSYEAGGREQYF. CDR3 nucleotide sequence: TGCGCCAGCAGCTATGAAGCGGGAGGGCGCGAGCAGTACTTC.

This clone was recorded only once. The rearrangement links TRBV7-2 to TRBJ2-5; TRBD2 agrees at 8 bases. This CDR3 region has 16 residues. V shed 1 base, J shed 2 bases, and the junction held 6 bases outside the gene matches. Per the germline V gene, CDR1 is SGHTA and CDR2 is FQGNSA. The CDR3 region is CASSLGTSPTQETQYF. CDR3 in DNA: TGTGCCAGCAGCTTAGGGACTAGCCCAACACAAGAGACCCAGTACTTC.

This chain connects TRBV12-5 to TRBJ1-5; the D is unclear. V gave up 4 bases and J gave up 0 bases, with 19 bases separating them. This CDR3 contains 18 residues. Germline V CDR1 and CDR2: LGHNT, FRNRAP. The CDR3 protein is CASGSVEPLMYSNQPQHF. The CDR3, as DNA: TGTGCTAGTGGTTCTGTAGAGCCCCTTATGTATAGCAATCAGCCCCAGCATTTT.